This T cell receptor (beta chain) was sequenced during a study of T-cell memory formation after mild COVID-19. Whole-study context: TCR clusters largely stayed donor specific.

The CDR3 length is 15 residues. V was trimmed by 2 bases and J by 1 base, leaving 10 bases between them. Looked up from germline, CDR1 is MNHEY and CDR2 is SVGAGI. Study conclusions and caveats: Memory sampled before infection contained some responding clones, suggesting cross-reactive memory joined.

One entry per CDR3 protein, called by TCRdb with MiXCR from the 5' RACE reads. This sample has fewer than 500,000 distinct CDR3 sequences, with around a quarter found just once. There are a few counts of this clonotype. Its antigen is undetermined. J is TRBJ2-3 and V is TRBV6-5; D is perhaps TRBD1 (5 bases). The TCR originated in an adult woman who had mild COVID-19 (a few samples of this study predate the infection). Cell type and time point are not known. The sequenced sample consisted of PBMCs or a T cell subset sorted from them (not recorded which). The chain's CDR3 is CASSYGDSRTDTQYF. As DNA, the CDR3 is TGTGCCAGCAGTTACGGCGACAGCCGCACAGATACGCAGTATTTT.